This TCR beta chain was captured by sequencing in a study of cytomegalovirus exposure and HLA in healthy donors. The study ran its PCR with 60 Vbeta and 13 Jbeta primers. The data were produced by immunoSEQ multiplex PCR, yet TCRdb's version contains in-frame clones alone and is incomplete. This table holds about 200,000 clones, about 81% found once. This sequence originates from a man aged 35 to 55 in good health and CMV-seropositive. Material for sequencing was PBMCs.

The CDR3 DNA reads TGTGCCAGCAGCTTAGCAAAATCGGGGCCCGGGGGGAACTACGAGCAGTACTTC. This encodes CASSLAKSGPGGNYEQYF. V gene TRBV7-6 combines with J gene TRBJ2-7; 7 nucleotides match TRBD2. The trim removed 0 bases at V and 3 bases at J, leaving 14 bases unmatched. This CDR3 region has 18 residues. CDR1 and CDR2 (germline): SGHVS, FNYEAQ.